A single sample is the source of the 12 T cell receptor beta chains below, sequenced in a study of T cell changes during pregnancy in multiple sclerosis. Clones were read by immunoSEQ multiplex PCR, and TCRdb kept only the in-frame ones, dropping some. Found here are about 70,000 clones, around 90% of them singletons; the top ten hold more than 1.2%. Sequences were derived from peripheral blood, sampled after pregnancy. The receptors here all came from a female donor with multiple sclerosis, enrolled in a pregnancy study.

The chain carries TRBV11-2 and TRBJ1-2; D might be TRBD1 (6 bases). This CDR3 is 16 amino acids long. The germline gives CDR1 SGHAT, CDR2 FQNNGV. V was clipped by 0 bases and J by 7 bases, with 18 bases between them. The CDR3 coding sequence is TGTGCCAGCAGCTTAGATATTACGGGACATTATCCTGGCTACACCTTC. Translating gives CASSLDITGHYPGYTF. The whole variable domain, filled in from reference TRBV11-2 and TRBJ1-2, reads EAGVAQSPRYKIIEKRQSVAFWCNPISGHATLYWYQQILGQGPKLLIQFQNNGVVDDSQLPKDRFSAERLKGVDSTLKIQPAKLEDSAVYLCASSLDITGHYPGYTFGSGTRLTVV.

The V gene is TRBV4-1, the J gene TRBJ2-3, with 7 bases aligning to TRBD1. The CDR3 has 17 residues. The V segment lost 1 base and the J segment 4 bases; nucleotides outside the gene matches: 11. Per the germline V gene, CDR1 is MGHRA and CDR2 is YSYEKL. The CDR3 sequence: CASSQALAGGSPDTQYF. CDR3 DNA sequence: TGCGCCAGCAGCCAAGCCCTAGCAGGGGGTAGTCCAGATACGCAGTATTTT.

The CDR3 is CAISPGTDPNTEAFF. As DNA, the CDR3 is TGTGCCATCAGCCCCGGGACAGACCCGAACACTGAAGCTTTCTTT. This chain uses TRBV10-3 with TRBJ1-1; TRBD1 aligns across 7 bases. After removal of 6 bases from V and 1 base from J, the junction contained 8 bases not matched to a gene. CDR3 length equals 15 residues. Germline lookup yields CDR1 ENHRY and CDR2 SYGVKD.

With respect to this clone: At one of its ends the junction is not consistent with the germline gene, which may arise from a read error. This sequence joins TRBV19 and TRBJ1-1, with 7 bases that match TRBD1. The CDR3 loop spans 14 amino acids. Germline CDR1 and CDR2: LNHDA and SQIVND (reference sequence). The CDR3 protein is CASSIPIRQGESIF. CDR3 nucleotide sequence: TGTGCCAGTAGTATACCAATAAGACAGGGAGAATCCATCTTT.

The chain recombines TRBV7-3 with TRBJ2-5; tentatively, D is TRBD2 (6 bases). V lost 5 bases to trimming and J lost 5 bases, with 15 bases between them. The CDR3 consists of 14 residues. Looked up from germline, CDR1 is SGHTA and CDR2 is FQGTGA. CDR3 sequence reads: CASSRGGAEETQYF. DNA of the CDR3: TGTGCCAGCAGCCGGGGCGGGGCCGAGGAGACCCAGTACTTC.

The chain joins TRBV6-5 to TRBJ2-6; a possible D gene is TRBD1 (6 bases). V was shortened by 6 bases and J by 4 bases, with 13 bases between the two germline ends. Germline V lookup: CDR1 MNHEY, CDR2 SVGAGI. This CDR3 spans 15 amino acids. The CDR3, as DNA: TGTGCCAGCAGAGAAACAGGGAGAGGGGCCAACGTCCTGACTTTC. This translates into CASRETGRGANVLTF.

The genes are TRBV5-1 and TRBJ2-3; 7 bases map to TRBD2. The CDR3 has 16 residues. After removal of 0 bases from V and 0 bases from J, the junction contained 4 bases not matched to a gene. Germline lookup yields CDR1 SGHRS and CDR2 YFSETQ. The CDR3 DNA sequence: TGCGCCAGCAGCTTGGGCCTAGCGGAAAGCACAGATACGCAGTATTTT. It specifies CASSLGLAESTDTQYF.

A single count supports this clone. The chain uses TRBV5-1 and TRBJ1-5; 9 positions match TRBD1. V lost 0 bases, J lost 3 bases, and 4 bases stayed unmatched. The length of the CDR3 is 16 residues. The germline gives CDR1 SGHRS, CDR2 YFSETQ. For the CDR3, the DNA is TGCGCCAGCAGCTTGGGGGGACAGGGCCACAATCAGCCCCAGCATTTT. It is translated as CASSLGGQGHNQPQHF.

CDR3 amino acids: CASSLSIMGRTSAHEQYF. The CDR3 coding sequence is TGTGCCAGCAGTTTATCGATAATGGGGAGGACTAGTGCCCACGAGCAGTACTTC. The chain couples TRBV27 to TRBJ2-7; 7 bases are shared with TRBD2. After removal of 0 bases from V and 5 bases from J, the junction contained 16 bases not matched to a gene. CDR1 is MNHEY and CDR2 is SMNVEV in the germline V gene (reference sequence). The CDR3 sequence is 18 residues long.

The J gene is TRBJ2-7, the V gene TRBV19, with 9 bases that match TRBD1. CDR3 length: 15 amino acids. V shed 3 bases, J shed 5 bases, and the junction held 8 bases outside the gene matches. Germline V gives CDR1 LNHDA, CDR2 SQIVND (reference sequence). CDR3 nucleotides: TGTGCCAGTAGTATGACCGGGACAGGGCAGAACGAGCAGTACTTC. Protein product: CASSMTGTGQNEQYF.

The rearrangement links TRBV7-2 to TRBJ2-3; D not certain. CDR1 is SGHTA and CDR2 is FQGNSA in the germline V gene. Trimming removed 2 bases at V and 6 bases at J, with 6 bases between. This CDR3 spans 12 amino acids. The DNA for the CDR3 is TGTGCCAGCAGCTTATATCCCGATACGCAGTATTTT. Translating it yields CASSLYPDTQYF.

The chain recombines TRBV6-5 with TRBJ2-1; D call uncertain. CDR1 is MNHEY and CDR2 is SVGAGI in the germline V gene. The CDR3 has 11 residues. V was pared by 2 bases and J by 7 bases, with 3 bases between. The CDR3 region is CASSYQNEQFF. The CDR3 coding sequence is TGTGCCAGCAGTTACCAGAATGAGCAGTTCTTC.